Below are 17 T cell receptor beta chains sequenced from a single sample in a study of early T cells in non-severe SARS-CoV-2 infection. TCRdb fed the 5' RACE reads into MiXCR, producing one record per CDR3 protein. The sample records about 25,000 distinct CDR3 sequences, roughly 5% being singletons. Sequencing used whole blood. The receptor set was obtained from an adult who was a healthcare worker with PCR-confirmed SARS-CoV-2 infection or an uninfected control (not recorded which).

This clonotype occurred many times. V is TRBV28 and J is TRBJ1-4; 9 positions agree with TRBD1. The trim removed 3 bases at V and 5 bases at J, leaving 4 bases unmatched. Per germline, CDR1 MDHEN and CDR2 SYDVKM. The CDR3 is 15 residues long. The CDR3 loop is CASSFSGTGNEKLFF. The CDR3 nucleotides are TGTGCCAGCAGTTTTTCCGGGACAGGGAATGAAAAACTGTTTTTT.

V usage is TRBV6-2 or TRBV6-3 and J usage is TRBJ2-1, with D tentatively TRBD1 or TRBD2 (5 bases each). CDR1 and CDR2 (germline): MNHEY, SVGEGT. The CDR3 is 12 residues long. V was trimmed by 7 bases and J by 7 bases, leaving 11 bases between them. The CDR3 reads CASTQRGNEQFF. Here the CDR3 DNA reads TGTGCCAGCACCCAGAGGGGAAATGAGCAGTTCTTC.

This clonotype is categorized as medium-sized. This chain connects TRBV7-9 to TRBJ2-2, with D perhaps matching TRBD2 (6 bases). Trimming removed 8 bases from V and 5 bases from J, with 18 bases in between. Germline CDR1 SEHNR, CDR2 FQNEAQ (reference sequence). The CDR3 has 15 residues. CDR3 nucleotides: TGTGCCAGCCTCCCGGGTAGCGGATCAACCGGGGAGCTGTTTTTT. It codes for CASLPGSGSTGELFF.

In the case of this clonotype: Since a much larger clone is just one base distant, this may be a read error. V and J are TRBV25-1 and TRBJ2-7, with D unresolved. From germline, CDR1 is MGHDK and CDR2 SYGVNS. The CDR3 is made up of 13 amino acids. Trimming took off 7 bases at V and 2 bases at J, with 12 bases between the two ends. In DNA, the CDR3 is TGTGCCAGCAAGGTTCTATCTCCCTACGAGCAGTACTTC. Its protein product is CASKVLSPYEQYF.

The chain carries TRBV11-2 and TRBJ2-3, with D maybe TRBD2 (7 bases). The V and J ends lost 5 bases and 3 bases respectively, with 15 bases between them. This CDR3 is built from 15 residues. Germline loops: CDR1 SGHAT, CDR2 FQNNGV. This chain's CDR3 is CASSQGSSGTDTQYF. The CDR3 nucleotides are TGTGCCAGCAGCCAGGGGTCTAGCGGTACAGATACGCAGTATTTT.

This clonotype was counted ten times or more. The DNA of the CDR3 is TGTGCCAGCAGTTACTTTGGCAGGGAGGGTTCACCCCTCCACTTT. This gives the protein CASSYFGREGSPLHF. The chain carries TRBV6-5 and TRBJ1-6, with D perhaps TRBD1 (5 bases). V lost 1 base and J lost 9, with 13 bases in between. The germline gives CDR1 MNHEY, CDR2 SVGAGI. The CDR3 has 15 residues.

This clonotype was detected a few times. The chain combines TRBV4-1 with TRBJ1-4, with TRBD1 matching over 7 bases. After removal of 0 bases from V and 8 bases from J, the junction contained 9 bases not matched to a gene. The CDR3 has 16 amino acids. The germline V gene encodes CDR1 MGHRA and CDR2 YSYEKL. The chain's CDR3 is CASSQDRGQAREKLFF. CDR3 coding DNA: TGCGCCAGCAGCCAAGATCGAGGACAGGCTCGGGAAAAACTGTTTTTT.

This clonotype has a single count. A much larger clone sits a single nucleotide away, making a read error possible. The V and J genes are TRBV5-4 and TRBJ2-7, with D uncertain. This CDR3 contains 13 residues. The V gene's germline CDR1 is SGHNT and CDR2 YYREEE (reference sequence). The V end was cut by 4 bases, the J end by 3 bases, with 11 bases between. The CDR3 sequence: CASSKGNGYEQYF. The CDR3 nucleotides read TGTGCCAGCAGCAAGGGTAATGGCTACGAGCAGTACTTC.

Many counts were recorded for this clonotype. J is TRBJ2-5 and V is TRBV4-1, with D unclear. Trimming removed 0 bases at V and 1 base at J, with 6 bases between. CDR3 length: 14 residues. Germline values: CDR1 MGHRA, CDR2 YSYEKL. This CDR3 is CASSQDTTQETQYF. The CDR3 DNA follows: TGCGCCAGCAGCCAAGATACTACCCAAGAGACCCAGTACTTC.

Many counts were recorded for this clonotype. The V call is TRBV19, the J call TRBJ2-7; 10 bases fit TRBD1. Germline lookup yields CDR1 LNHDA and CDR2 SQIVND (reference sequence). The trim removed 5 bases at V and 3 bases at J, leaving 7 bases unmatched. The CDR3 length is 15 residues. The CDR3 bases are TGTGCCAGTAGTGGCCGGGACAGGGGTATCTACGAGCAGTACTTC. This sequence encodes CASSGRDRGIYEQYF.

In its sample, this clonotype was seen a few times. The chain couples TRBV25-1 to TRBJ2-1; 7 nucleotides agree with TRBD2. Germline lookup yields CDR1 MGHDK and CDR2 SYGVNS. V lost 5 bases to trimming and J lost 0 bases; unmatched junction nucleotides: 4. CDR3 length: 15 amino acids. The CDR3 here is CASSPTGGSYNEQFF. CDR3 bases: TGTGCCAGCAGTCCGACGGGGGGCTCCTACAATGAGCAGTTCTTC. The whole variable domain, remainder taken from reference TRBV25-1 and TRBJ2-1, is EADIYQTPRYLVIGTGKKITLECSQTMGHDKMYWYQQDPGMELHLIHYSYGVNSTEKGDLSSESTVSRIRTEHFPLTLESARPSHTSQYLCASSPTGGSYNEQFFGPGTRLTVL.

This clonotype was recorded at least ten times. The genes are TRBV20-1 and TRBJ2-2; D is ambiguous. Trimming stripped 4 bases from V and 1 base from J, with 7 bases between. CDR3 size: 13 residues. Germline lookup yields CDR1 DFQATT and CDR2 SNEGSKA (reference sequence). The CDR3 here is CSAMGGNTGELFF. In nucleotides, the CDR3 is TGCAGTGCTATGGGCGGGAACACCGGGGAGCTGTTTTTT.

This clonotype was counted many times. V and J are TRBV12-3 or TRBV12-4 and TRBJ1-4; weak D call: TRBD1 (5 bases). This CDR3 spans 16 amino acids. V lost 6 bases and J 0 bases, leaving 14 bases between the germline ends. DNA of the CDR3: TGTGCCAGCAGGGCACCGGGAGGGGCAACTAATGAAAAACTGTTTTTT. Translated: CASRAPGGATNEKLFF.

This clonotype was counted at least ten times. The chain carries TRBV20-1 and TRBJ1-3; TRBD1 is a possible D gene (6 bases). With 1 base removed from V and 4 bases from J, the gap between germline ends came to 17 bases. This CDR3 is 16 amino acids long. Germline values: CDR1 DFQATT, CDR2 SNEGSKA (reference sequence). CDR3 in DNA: TGCAGTGCTAGAGCTGGTCAGGGGACATTGGGAAACACCATATATTTT. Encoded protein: CSARAGQGTLGNTIYF.

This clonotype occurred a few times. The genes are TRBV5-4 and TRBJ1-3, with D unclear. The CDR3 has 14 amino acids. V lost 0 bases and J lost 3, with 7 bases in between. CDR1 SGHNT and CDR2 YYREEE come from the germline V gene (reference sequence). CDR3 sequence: CASSLEGFGNTIYF. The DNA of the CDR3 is TGTGCCAGCAGCTTGGAGGGATTTGGAAACACCATATATTTT.

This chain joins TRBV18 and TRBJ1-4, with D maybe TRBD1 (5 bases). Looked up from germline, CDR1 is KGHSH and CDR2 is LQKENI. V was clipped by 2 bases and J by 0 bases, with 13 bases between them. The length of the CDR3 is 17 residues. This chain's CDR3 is CASSPASLGATNEKLFF. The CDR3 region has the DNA TGTGCCAGCTCACCAGCCAGCCTGGGGGCAACTAATGAAAAACTGTTTTTT.

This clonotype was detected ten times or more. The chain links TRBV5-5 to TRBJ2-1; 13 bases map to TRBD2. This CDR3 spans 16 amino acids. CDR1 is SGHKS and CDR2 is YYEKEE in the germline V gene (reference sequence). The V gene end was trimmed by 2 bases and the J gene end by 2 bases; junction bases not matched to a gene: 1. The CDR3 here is CASSFGLAGAYNEQFF. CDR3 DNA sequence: TGTGCCAGCAGCTTCGGACTAGCGGGGGCCTACAATGAGCAGTTCTTC.